These 24 T cell receptor beta chains share one sample of origin, sequenced in a study of cytomegalovirus exposure and HLA in healthy donors. The PCR used 60 Vbeta and 13 Jbeta primers. TCRdb's copy holds only in-frame clones and misses some; the assay was immunoSEQ multiplex PCR. The table has around 33,000 clones, roughly 90% seen once. What was sequenced was PBMCs. The receptor source for this set is a woman aged 18 to 35 in good health and CMV-seronegative.

The gene calls are TRBV14 and TRBJ2-6; D is perhaps TRBD2 (5 bases). This CDR3 spans 14 amino acids. V lost 8 bases, J lost 0 bases, and 8 bases lay in between. The germline V gene encodes CDR1 SGHDN and CDR2 FVKESK. The CDR3 protein is CASQDFSGANVLTF. The CDR3, as DNA: TGTGCCAGCCAGGACTTCTCTGGGGCCAACGTCCTGACTTTC.

V usage is TRBV9 and J usage is TRBJ2-2; 9 bases align to TRBD1. After removal of 3 bases from V and 5 bases from J, the junction contained 2 bases not matched to a gene. The germline V gene has CDR1 SGDLS and CDR2 YYNGEE. The CDR3 spans 14 residues. The CDR3 DNA reads as TGTGCCAGCAGCGAGGGACAGGGAACCGGGGAGCTGTTTTTT. This encodes CASSEGQGTGELFF.

The chain is built from TRBV15 and TRBJ2-5; perhaps TRBD2 as D (6 bases). The CDR3 spans 16 residues. Germline V lookup: CDR1 LNHNV, CDR2 YYDKDF (reference sequence). Trimming left V 0 bases short and J 4 bases short, with 15 bases between. The CDR3 is CATSRDLPISGETQYF. In DNA form, the CDR3 reads TGTGCCACCAGCAGAGATCTCCCAATTAGCGGAGAGACCCAGTACTTC.

V usage is TRBV30 and J usage is TRBJ2-2, with 10 bases identical to TRBD2. From germline, CDR1 is GTSNPN and CDR2 SVGIG (reference sequence). The CDR3 runs to 16 residues. V shed 7 bases and J 0 bases; nucleotides not matched to a gene: 8. The DNA for the CDR3 is TGTGCCTCAGACCTAGCGGGAGTATCGAACACCGGGGAGCTGTTTTTT. Its translation is CASDLAGVSNTGELFF.

V gene TRBV6-5 combines with J gene TRBJ2-7; 9 positions match TRBD2. The ends lost 10 bases at V and 4 bases at J; junction bases unmatched: 11. CDR1 MNHEY and CDR2 SVGAGI come from the germline V gene. CDR3 length: 14 amino acids. CDR3 amino acids: CATSLAGVGYEQYF. The CDR3, as DNA: TGTGCCACCTCTTTAGCGGGAGTAGGGTACGAGCAGTACTTC.

CDR3 amino acids: CASSERGLGGADTQYF. As DNA, the CDR3 is TGTGCCAGCAGTGAAAGGGGATTGGGGGGAGCAGATACGCAGTATTTT. The chain employs TRBV6-1 and TRBJ2-3, with D perhaps matching TRBD2 (6 bases). The germline V and J ends were trimmed by 2 bases and 4 bases, with 16 bases remaining between them. This CDR3 is built from 16 residues. CDR1 and CDR2 (germline): MNHNS, SASEGT.

This clone occurred once. The chain couples TRBV28 to TRBJ2-7; 8 nucleotides agree with TRBD1. CDR1 and CDR2 from the germline V gene are MDHEN and SYDVKM. The CDR3 is made up of 13 amino acids. Trimming cost V 10 bases and J 5 bases; bases outside gene matches: 10. In nucleotides, the CDR3 is TGTGCCACCAGACCAGGGGGCGGCAACGAGCAGTACTTC. It specifies CATRPGGGNEQYF.

This clone has only a few counts. The chain combines TRBV28 with TRBJ2-7, with TRBD1 matching 9 bases. The length of the CDR3 is 19 residues. V lost 3 bases, J lost 2 bases, and 17 bases stayed unmatched. The germline CDR1 and CDR2 sequences are MDHEN and SYDVKM. In DNA, the CDR3 is TGTGCCAGCAGTTTCCCCGGGACAGGGAGAGGGACTTCTACCTACGAGCAGTACTTC. Translated, it gives CASSFPGTGRGTSTYEQYF.

The chain couples TRBV6-5 to TRBJ2-3; 11 nucleotides agree with TRBD2. There are 15 residues in the CDR3. Trimming removed 7 bases from V and 1 base from J; junction bases left unmatched: 4. Germline CDR1 MNHEY, CDR2 SVGAGI. Here the CDR3 DNA reads TGTGCCAGCACCGTACTAGCGGGAGGCACAGATACGCAGTATTTT. Residues: CASTVLAGGTDTQYF.

This clone has just one count. This rearrangement joins TRBV4-3 to TRBJ1-5; D is possibly TRBD1 (5 bases). In germline, CDR1 is LGHNA, CDR2 YSLEER. This CDR3 spans 17 amino acids. V lost 0 bases and J lost 2, with 14 bases in between. CDR3 in DNA: TGCGCCAGCAGCCAAGAGATTTCAGGCAGGGGCAATCAGCCCCAGCATTTT. Protein product: CASSQEISGRGNQPQHF.

This clone appeared a few times. This chain connects TRBV6-4 to TRBJ2-3; 10 bases agree with TRBD1. The V gene's germline CDR1 is MRHNA and CDR2 SNTAGT. V gave up 2 bases and J gave up 4 bases; unmatched junction bases: 0. This CDR3 has 14 amino acids. CDR3 in amino acids: CASSDGQGADTQYF. As DNA, the CDR3 is TGTGCCAGCAGTGACGGACAGGGGGCAGATACGCAGTATTTT.

J is TRBJ1-2 and V is TRBV18, with 9 bases lining up with TRBD1. Germline CDR1 and CDR2: KGHSH and LQKENI. CDR3 length equals 13 residues. Trimming cost V 2 bases and J 8 bases; bases outside gene matches: 3. CDR3 coding DNA: TGTGCCAGCTCACCAGGACAGGGGTACGGCTACACCTTC. Residues: CASSPGQGYGYTF.

The chain carries TRBV29-1 and TRBJ1-2, with D maybe TRBD1 (6 bases). The CDR3 has 16 amino acids. CDR1 is SQVTM, CDR2 ANQGSEA, per germline. Between the trimmed V and J ends, which lost 4 bases and 7 bases, there was a span of 25 bases. The CDR3 protein is CSVGSSGTRDKGGYTF. The DNA for the CDR3 is TGCAGCGTTGGATCCTCCGGGACAAGGGACAAGGGTGGCTACACCTTC.

The V call is TRBV30, the J call TRBJ2-7, with D tentatively TRBD2 (5 bases). CDR1 is GTSNPN, CDR2 SVGIG, per germline (reference sequence). The V gene lost 0 bases and the J gene lost 3 bases, with 12 bases spanning the gap. This CDR3 is 14 amino acids long. CDR3 protein: CAWSVRPGGYEQYF. CDR3 nucleotides: TGTGCCTGGAGTGTTCGCCCAGGAGGCTACGAGCAGTACTTC. Full variable domain (missing parts from reference TRBV30 and TRBJ2-7): SQTIHQWPATLVQPVGSPLSLECTVEGTSNPNLYWYRQAAGRGLQLLFYSVGIGQISSEVPQNLSASRPQDRQFILSSKKLLLSDSGFYLCAWSVRPGGYEQYFGPGTRLTVT.

This clone was detected only a few times. This sequence joins TRBV27 and TRBJ2-3, with a weak D call TRBD2 (7 bases). V dropped 6 bases and J dropped 5 bases, with 15 bases sitting between them. Germline V gives CDR1 MNHEY, CDR2 SMNVEV (reference sequence). The CDR3 is 14 amino acids. CDR3 sequence: CASSIGGAGDTQYF. In nucleotides, the CDR3 is TGTGCCAGCAGCATAGGGGGGGCCGGAGATACGCAGTATTTT.

This rearrangement joins TRBV10-2 to TRBJ2-1; D is perhaps TRBD1 (6 bases). Germline V gene lookup returns CDR1 WSHSY and CDR2 SAAADI. V was pared by 6 bases and J by 8 bases, with 14 bases between. The CDR3 runs to 13 residues. The CDR3 DNA follows: TGCGCCAGCAGCGCTACAGGGTACCATGAGCAGTTCTTC. Encoded protein: CASSATGYHEQFF.

The chain recombines TRBV6-1 with TRBJ2-3; a weak D match, TRBD2 (7 bases). The CDR3 sequence is 14 residues long. Germline V gene data show CDR1 as MNHNS and CDR2 as SASEGT. V lost 2 bases to trimming and J lost 4 bases, with 10 bases between them. CDR3 sequence reads: CASSERGGPDTQYF. The CDR3 bases are TGTGCCAGCAGTGAAAGGGGGGGCCCAGATACGCAGTATTTT.

Details on this clone: This same CDR3 is encoded by further DNA sequences in the sample. V gene TRBV19 combines with J gene TRBJ2-7; 8 bases are a match to TRBD1. The length of the CDR3 is 16 residues. V shed 5 bases and J 4 bases; nucleotides not matched to a gene: 13. Looked up from germline, CDR1 is LNHDA and CDR2 is SQIVND (reference sequence). CDR3 sequence: CASSLSLLGQGYEQYF. CDR3 DNA: TGTGCCAGTAGTCTCTCCCTCCTTGGACAGGGTTACGAGCAGTACTTC. Based on the CDR3 plus reference TRBV19 and TRBJ2-7, the full variable domain is DGGITQSPKYLFRKEGQNVTLSCEQNLNHDAMYWYRQDPGQGLRLIYYSQIVNDFQKGDIAEGYSVSREKKESFPLTVTSAQKNPTAFYLCASSLSLLGQGYEQYFGPGTRLTVT.

The chain's CDR3 is CASSHPWPVPYEQYF. Here the CDR3 DNA reads TGTGCCAGCAGCCACCCATGGCCAGTTCCGTACGAGCAGTACTTC. The J gene is TRBJ2-7, the V gene TRBV7-6; D is unclear. The ends were cut back, 5 bases at V and 4 bases at J, with 18 bases in the middle. This CDR3 spans 15 amino acids. CDR1 and CDR2 (germline): SGHVS, FNYEAQ. The variable domain in full, with the rest retrieved from reference TRBV7-6 and TRBJ2-7, is GAGVSQSPRYKVTKRGQDVALRCDPISGHVSLYWYRQALGQGPEFLTYFNYEAQQDKSGLPNDRFSAERPEGSISTLTIQRTEQRDSAMYRCASSHPWPVPYEQYFGPGTRLTVT.

The V gene is TRBV4-2, the J gene TRBJ1-1, with D possibly matching TRBD1 (5 bases). The CDR3 extends over 15 amino acids. CDR1 and CDR2 from the germline V gene are LGHNA and YNFKEQ. Between the trimmed V and J ends, which lost 4 bases and 4 bases, there was a span of 16 bases. The chain's CDR3 is CASSPAFRGSTEAFF. The CDR3 DNA reads TGTGCCAGCAGCCCAGCCTTTCGGGGGAGCACTGAAGCTTTCTTT.

V gene TRBV29-1 combines with J gene TRBJ2-1, with no clear D. The CDR3 is 14 residues long. V dropped 5 bases and J dropped 2 bases, with 13 bases sitting between them. The germline V gene encodes CDR1 SQVTM and CDR2 ANQGSEA. The CDR3 sequence is CSVHPKETYNEQFF. Written as DNA, the CDR3 is TGCAGCGTTCACCCCAAGGAGACCTACAATGAGCAGTTCTTC.

This sequence joins TRBV5-6 and TRBJ1-2, with TRBD1 matching over 7 bases. Germline V gene lookup returns CDR1 SGHDT and CDR2 YYEEEE. The CDR3 contains 15 residues. V shed 2 bases, J shed 5 bases, and the junction held 9 bases outside the gene matches. The CDR3 coding sequence is TGTGCCAGCAGCTTAGCTATACAGGGGCCATATGGCTACACCTTC. The encoded protein is CASSLAIQGPYGYTF.

The gene calls are TRBV19 and TRBJ1-1; no clear D gene. The germline V and J ends were trimmed by 2 bases and 3 bases, with 7 bases remaining between them. The CDR3 is 13 residues long. Germline V gene lookup returns CDR1 LNHDA and CDR2 SQIVND (reference sequence). The CDR3 DNA sequence: TGTGCCAGTAGTATAATGCGGGACACTGAAGCTTTCTTT. Translated: CASSIMRDTEAFF.

The chain employs TRBV5-6 and TRBJ1-5; weak D call: TRBD1 (6 bases). The CDR3 runs to 15 residues. Germline V gene sequence: CDR1 SGHDT, CDR2 YYEEEE. V was cut by 4 bases and J by 5 bases, with 16 bases left in between. CDR3 coding DNA: TGTGCCAGCAGCGATTTACAGGGTCGTGATCAGCCCCAGCATTTT. Translating it yields CASSDLQGRDQPQHF.